One sample yielded the 13 T cell receptor beta chains listed below, sequenced in a study of T cell responses to AZD1222 COVID-19 vaccine. The data were produced by immunoSEQ multiplex PCR, yet TCRdb's version contains in-frame clones alone and is incomplete. The sample holds under 95,000 clones, 75% to 90% seen once. The sample in question was peripheral blood, obtained 28 days after the second AZD1222 dose. These receptors came from an adult who received the AZD1222 COVID-19 vaccine.

This clone was seen only a few times. The V gene is TRBV14, the J gene TRBJ1-3; 7 bases agree with TRBD1. The ends lost 3 bases at V and 0 bases at J; junction bases unmatched: 2. The CDR3 covers 15 residues. The germline V gene has CDR1 SGHDN and CDR2 FVKESK. CDR3 amino acids: CASSHGTVSGNTIYF. The CDR3 nucleotides are TGTGCCAGCAGCCATGGGACAGTCTCTGGAAACACCATATATTTT. Full variable domain (missing parts from reference TRBV14 and TRBJ1-3): EAGVTQFPSHSVIEKGQTVTLRCDPISGHDNLYWYRRVMGKEIKFLLHFVKESKQDESGMPNNRFLAERTGGTYSTLKVQPAELEDSGVYFCASSHGTVSGNTIYFGEGSWLTVV.

The chain carries TRBV18 and TRBJ1-1; no definite D call. The CDR3 is 14 residues long. Germline lookup yields CDR1 KGHSH and CDR2 LQKENI. Trimming left V 6 bases short and J 0 bases short, with 11 bases between. In nucleotides, the CDR3 is TGTGCCAGCTCCCCCGTATCCATGAACACTGAAGCTTTCTTT. Translated, it gives CASSPVSMNTEAFF.

The genes are TRBV6-6 and TRBJ2-7; no clear D. Germline CDR1 MNHNY, CDR2 SVGAGI (reference sequence). V lost 0 bases to trimming and J lost 0 bases, with 12 bases between them. The CDR3 loop spans 16 amino acids. The CDR3 DNA follows: TGTGCCAGCAGTTACTCGACTCGCAGGAGCTCCTACGAGCAGTACTTC. Its translation: CASSYSTRRSSYEQYF.

The chain recombines TRBV6-2 or TRBV6-3 with TRBJ2-2; 8 bases agree with TRBD2. From germline, CDR1 is MNHEY and CDR2 SVGEGT. The CDR3 consists of 18 residues. J gave up 5 bases and V 6 bases, and 17 bases lay outside the gene matches. CDR3 sequence reads: CASSRLRPAGGGTGELFF. The CDR3 DNA reads TGTGCCAGCAGCCGACTTAGACCCGCGGGGGGAGGTACCGGGGAGCTGTTTTTT.

This chain uses TRBV18 with TRBJ2-5; unclear D gene. Trimming cost V 2 bases and J 0 bases, with 4 bases left between them. Germline V gives CDR1 KGHSH, CDR2 LQKENI. The CDR3 loop spans 13 amino acids. CDR3 coding DNA: TGTGCCAGCTCACCATTGTACCAAGAGACCCAGTACTTC. Translated, it gives CASSPLYQETQYF.

J is TRBJ1-2 and V is TRBV7-9, with TRBD1 matching 8 bases. Germline lookup yields CDR1 SEHNR and CDR2 FQNEAQ (reference sequence). The J segment lost 9 bases and the V segment lost 1 base, leaving 4 bases of the junction unmatched. CDR3 length: 13 residues. The CDR3 region is CASSLGQGRSYTF. The CDR3 DNA follows: TGTGCCAGCAGCTTAGGACAGGGGAGGAGCTACACCTTC. The entire variable domain, with the rest obtained from reference TRBV7-9 and TRBJ1-2, is as follows: DTGVSQNPRHKITKRGQNVTFRCDPISEHNRLYWYRQTLGQGPEFLTYFQNEAQLEKSRLLSDRFSAERPKGSFSTLEIQRTEQGDSAMYLCASSLGQGRSYTFGSGTRLTVV.

The chain recombines TRBV7-6 with TRBJ2-7; 7 bases are shared with TRBD1. CDR1 is SGHVS, CDR2 FNYEAQ, per germline. Trimming cost V 5 bases and J 2 bases; bases outside gene matches: 12. The CDR3 is 16 amino acids. The CDR3 protein is CASSEFRGPQPYEQYF. As DNA, the CDR3 is TGTGCCAGCAGCGAATTTAGGGGGCCCCAACCCTACGAGCAGTACTTC.

The chain employs TRBV7-7 and TRBJ2-5, with D possibly TRBD2 on 6 matching bases. This CDR3 comprises 15 residues. Germline loops: CDR1 SSHAT, CDR2 FNYEAQ (reference sequence). Trimming took off 7 bases at V and 0 bases at J, with 15 bases between the two ends. The CDR3, as DNA: TGTGCCAGCACCCCCGACGGGGGACACCAAGAGACCCAGTACTTC. As protein: CASTPDGGHQETQYF.

The CDR3 sequence is CASTSEGRGVYGYTF. In DNA form, the CDR3 reads TGTGCCAGCACCTCAGAGGGCAGGGGTGTCTATGGCTACACCTTC. The chain uses TRBV6-5 and TRBJ1-2; possibly TRBD1 for D (6 bases). V shed 7 bases and J shed 4 bases, with 19 bases lying between them. The CDR3 is made up of 15 amino acids. CDR1 MNHEY and CDR2 SVGAGI come from the germline V gene.

The J gene is TRBJ2-2, the V gene TRBV27; D unresolved. The CDR3 covers 13 residues. V shed 3 bases and J shed 5 bases, with 7 bases lying between them. Germline values: CDR1 MNHEY, CDR2 SMNVEV (reference sequence). As DNA, the CDR3 is TGTGCCAGCAGTTTCAGAGGAACCGGGGAGCTGTTTTTT. It yields the protein CASSFRGTGELFF.

Written as DNA, the CDR3 is TGTGCCAGCAGCCAAGGGGGGGACTATGGCTACACCTTC. Its translation: CASSQGGDYGYTF. The rearrangement joins TRBV5-6 to TRBJ1-2, with D possibly matching TRBD1 (6 bases). Germline CDR1 is SGHDT and CDR2 is YYEEEE. The CDR3 sequence is 13 residues long. V was cut by 4 bases and J by 3 bases, with 10 bases left in between.

In DNA, the CDR3 is TGTGCCAGCAAAGTGCCGTCAGATACGCAGTATTTT. This gives the protein CASKVPSDTQYF. The J gene is TRBJ2-3, the V gene TRBV6-5, with D hard to call. This CDR3 has 12 residues. CDR1 and CDR2 (germline): MNHEY, SVGAGI. V was trimmed by 7 bases and J by 4 bases, leaving 9 bases between them.

The CDR3 loop reads CASSFVGENEAFF. CDR3 in DNA: TGTGCCAGCAGTTTTGTCGGGGAAAATGAAGCTTTCTTT. The chain couples TRBV28 to TRBJ1-1, with no clear D. V lost 3 bases to trimming and J lost 7 bases, with 12 bases between them. Germline V gene lookup returns CDR1 MDHEN and CDR2 SYDVKM. This CDR3 contains 13 residues.